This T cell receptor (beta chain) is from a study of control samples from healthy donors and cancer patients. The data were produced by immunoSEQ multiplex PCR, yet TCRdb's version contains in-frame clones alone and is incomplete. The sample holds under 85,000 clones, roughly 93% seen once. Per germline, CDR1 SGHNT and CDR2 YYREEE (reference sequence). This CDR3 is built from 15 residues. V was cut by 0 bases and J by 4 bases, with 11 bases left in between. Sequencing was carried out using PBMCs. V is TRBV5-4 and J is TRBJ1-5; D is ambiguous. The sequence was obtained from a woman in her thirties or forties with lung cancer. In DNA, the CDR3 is TGTGCCAGCAGCTTGGGTATAGGGTTTAATCAGCCCCAGCATTTT. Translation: CASSLGIGFNQPQHF.